This is a list of T cell receptor beta chains from one sample in a study of cytomegalovirus exposure and HLA in healthy donors. The assay was immunoSEQ multiplex PCR, and TCRdb's table has in-frame clones only and misses some. Among about 250,000 clones listed, 80% were seen once. The sequencing input was PBMCs. These receptors came from a girl aged 2 to 9 in good health and CMV-seronegative. Both conserved end residues are part of each CDR3. The D gene is left open where the match is weak. A row's size may be missing; if present it is once, few, many or a size class.

J gene,V gene,clone size,D gene,CDR3 DNA,CDR3 protein
TRBJ2-3,TRBV4-1,-,-,TGCGCCAGCAGCCAAGATAGGTCTAGTATACGAACAGATACGCAGTATTTT,CASSQDRSSIRTDTQYF
TRBJ2-7,TRBV9,few,TRBD2,TGTGCCAGCAGCGTAGGACTAGCGGTTACCTACGAGCAGTACTTC,CASSVGLAVTYEQYF
TRBJ2-1,TRBV10-1,-,TRBD2,TGCGCCAGCTCAGGACTAGCGAAAAGCTCCTACAATGAGCAGTTCTTC,CASSGLAKSSYNEQFF
TRBJ2-7,TRBV10-1,-,-,TGCGCCAGCAGTGAGGGAGTAGCGGCCTACGAGCAGTACTTC,CASSEGVAAYEQYF
TRBJ1-3,TRBV9,once,TRBD1,TGTGCCAGCAGCGAGGGGGCTAGGGTCTCTGGAAACACCATATATTTT,CASSEGARVSGNTIYF
TRBJ1-1,TRBV18,-,-,TGTGCCAGCTCACAACGAGAGTTAGCGAACACTGAAGCTTTCTTT,CASSQRELANTEAFF
TRBJ2-6,TRBV7-3,-,-,TGTGCCAGCAGCTTAGGCGGCTCTGGGGCCAACGTCCTGACTTTC,CASSLGGSGANVLTF
TRBJ2-2,TRBV5-1,few,TRBD1,TGCGCCAGCAGCTGGAGACAGGGGCCCGGGGAGCTGTTTTTT,CASSWRQGPGELFF
TRBJ1-2,TRBV28,-,-,TGTGCCAGCAGTCTATTACAGGGTGGCTACACCTTC,CASSLLQGGYTF
TRBJ2-4,TRBV10-1,-,TRBD1,TGCGCCAGCAGCGATCCCGGACAGGGAGAAAACATTCAGTACTTC,CASSDPGQGENIQYF
TRBJ1-5,TRBV28,few,-,TGTGCCAGCAGTTATGACACCCCTAATCCCGATCAGCCCCAGCATTTT,CASSYDTPNPDQPQHF
TRBJ2-2,TRBV9,-,-,TGTGCCAGCAGCACCCCAGGGACACGCGACACCGGGGAGCTGTTTTTT,CASSTPGTRDTGELFF
TRBJ1-2,TRBV25-1,-,TRBD1,TGTGCCAGAACGACAGGGACGGTAGGGTATGGCTACACCTTC,CARTTGTVGYGYTF
TRBJ1-2,TRBV27,-,TRBD1,TGTGCCAGCAGTCCACAGGGGCTTCGAGTGCTTGGCTACACCTTC,CASSPQGLRVLGYTF
TRBJ1-1,TRBV2,-,-,TGTGCCAGCAGCAGGGACACCACTGAAGCTTTCTTT,CASSRDTTEAFF
TRBJ1-1,TRBV7-9,-,-,TGTGCCAGCAGCTTAGCCGGGATGAACACTGAAGCTTTCTTT,CASSLAGMNTEAFF
TRBJ2-7,TRBV18,-,TRBD1,TGTGCCAGCTCGCCTTCGGGACAGGGAATTGGCGAGCAGTACTTC,CASSPSGQGIGEQYF
TRBJ2-1,TRBV9,-,TRBD2,TGTGCCAGCAGCATTACCGGGGGGGGCATCTACAATGAGCAGTTCTTC,CASSITGGGIYNEQFF
TRBJ1-1,TRBV15,-,TRBD1,TGTGCCACCAGCAGAGGTACGACAGGGAGGAGGACTGAAGCTTTCTTT,CATSRGTTGRRTEAFF
TRBJ2-7,TRBV27,-,TRBD2,TGTGCCAGCGGACTAGCGGTCGCGGGGGACGAGCAGTACTTC,CASGLAVAGDEQYF
TRBJ2-5,TRBV28,once,-,TGTGCCAGCAGTTTGAGGGTACCGGGGACCCAGTACTTC,CASSLRVPGTQYF
TRBJ2-1,TRBV4-2,-,-,TGTGCCAGCAGCCAGGAAAGGACTAATAGCTACAATGAGCAGTTCTTC,CASSQERTNSYNEQFF
TRBJ1-5,TRBV19,-,-,TGTGCCAGTACTACAAATAGGGGTCCTCAGCCCCAGCATTTT,CASTTNRGPQPQHF
TRBJ1-3,TRBV4-1,-,TRBD1,TGCGCCAGCAGCCAGATTGGGACAGCCGCTGGAAACACCATATATTTT,CASSQIGTAAGNTIYF
TRBJ2-7,TRBV12-5,-,-,TGTGCTAGTGGTTTGATAGTGACTCCGTCCTACGAGCAGTACTTC,CASGLIVTPSYEQYF
TRBJ1-2,TRBV9,-,TRBD1,TGTGCCAGCTGGGGACAGGGCAACTATGGCTACACCTTC,CASWGQGNYGYTF
TRBJ2-1,TRBV7-2,-,-,TGTGCCAGCAGCTTAACGATCAGCGATTACAATGAGCAGTTCTTC,CASSLTISDYNEQFF
TRBJ2-3,TRBV6-5,-,TRBD1,TGTGCCAGCAGGACAGGGGACACAGATACGCAGTATTTT,CASRTGDTDTQYF
TRBJ2-3,TRBV4-2,-,TRBD2,TGTGCCAGCAGCCAAAAGACAGGGGATTCTACCACTGGGACTAGCGGGAGAACAGATACGCAGTATTTT,CASSQKTGDSTTGTSGRTDTQYF
TRBJ1-4,TRBV11-2,few,TRBD1,TGTGCCAGCAGCGCCGAGGGGACAGTAGGTGAAAAACTGTTTTTT,CASSAEGTVGEKLFF
TRBJ1-1,TRBV6-1,-,-,TGTGCCAGCAGTGAGCCCCAGGGATTGTCTGAAGCTTTCTTT,CASSEPQGLSEAFF
TRBJ1-5,TRBV6-6,-,TRBD1,TGTGCCAGCAGTTCGGGACAGCTTAATCAGCCCCAGCATTTT,CASSSGQLNQPQHF